The T cell receptor (beta chain) described here comes from a study of blood T cell repertoires in COVID-19. The repertoire was sequenced with immunoSEQ multiplex PCR; TCRdb's copy has only in-frame clones and lacks some. The table records a few hundred thousand clones, roughly 90% of them present only once. This CDR3 is built from 16 residues. The J segment lost 4 bases and the V segment lost 4 bases, leaving 10 bases of the junction unmatched. CDR1 is SGHRS, CDR2 YFSETQ, per germline. Cohort 3 recovered donors had two negative PCRs, clearance, or symptom resolution. The TCR was taken from a woman aged 40 to 50 who had recovered from COVID-19. Material: PBMCs or T cells enriched from blood (not recorded which). The chain couples TRBV5-1 to TRBJ2-5; 10 bases fit TRBD2. CDR3 DNA sequence: TGCGCCAGCAGCCTCGAAGCGGGAGGGATAAGAGAGACCCAGTACTTC. It specifies CASSLEAGGIRETQYF. Combining the CDR3 with reference TRBV5-1 and TRBJ2-5 gives the whole variable domain KAGVTQTPRYLIKTRGQQVTLSCSPISGHRSVSWYQQTPGQGLQFLFEYFSETQRNKGNFPGRFSGRQFSNSRSEMNVSTLELGDSALYLCASSLEAGGIRETQYFGPGTRLLVL.